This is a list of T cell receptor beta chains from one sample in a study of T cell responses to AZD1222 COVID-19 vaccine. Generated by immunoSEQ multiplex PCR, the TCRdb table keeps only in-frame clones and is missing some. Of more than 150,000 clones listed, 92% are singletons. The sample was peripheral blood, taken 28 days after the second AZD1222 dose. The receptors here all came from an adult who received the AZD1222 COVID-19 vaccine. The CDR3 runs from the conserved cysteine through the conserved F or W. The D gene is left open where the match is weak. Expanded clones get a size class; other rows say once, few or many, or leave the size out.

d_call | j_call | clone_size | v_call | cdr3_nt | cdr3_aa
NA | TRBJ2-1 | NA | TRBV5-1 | TGCGCCAGCAGCTTAGGTGGCGGGGCTGGCAATGAGCAGTTCTTC | CASSLGGGAGNEQFF
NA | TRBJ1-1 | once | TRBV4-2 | TGTGCCAGCAGCCAAGGGGTGGGGAGAAGGGCGGACACTGAAGCTTTCTTT | CASSQGVGRRADTEAFF
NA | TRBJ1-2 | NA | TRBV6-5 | TGTGCCAGCAGTTCACAGGGAACTTATGGCTACACCTTC | CASSSQGTYGYTF
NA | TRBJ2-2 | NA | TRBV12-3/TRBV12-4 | TGTGCCAGCAGTTTTTTGGGTGGGGAGCTGTTTTTT | CASSFLGGELFF
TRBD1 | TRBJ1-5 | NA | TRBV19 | TGTGCCAGTACCAAGGACAGGGCTCAGCCCCAGCATTTT | CASTKDRAQPQHF
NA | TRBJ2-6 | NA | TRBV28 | TGTGCCAGCAGTTTAACTGGGGCCAACGTCCTGACTTTC | CASSLTGANVLTF
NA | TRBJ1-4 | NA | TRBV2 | TGTGCCAGCAGCCAGGCTTTGTGGGGGGCGGCTAATGAAAAACTGTTTTTT | CASSQALWGAANEKLFF
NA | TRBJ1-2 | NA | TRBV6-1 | TGTGCCAGCAGTGATAGAATTAGGCAGCAACCTCTCTATGGCTACACCTTC | CASSDRIRQQPLYGYTF
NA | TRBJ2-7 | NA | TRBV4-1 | TGCGCCAGCAGCCAAGTTCATAGCTACGAGCAGTACTTC | CASSQVHSYEQYF
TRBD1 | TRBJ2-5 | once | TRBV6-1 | TGTGCCAGCAGTGAAGCACCCGGGACAGTAGAGACCCAGTACTTC | CASSEAPGTVETQYF
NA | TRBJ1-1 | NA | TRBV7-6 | TGTGCCAGCAGCCTCGAGGCCGGCATGAACACTGAAGCTTTCTTT | CASSLEAGMNTEAFF
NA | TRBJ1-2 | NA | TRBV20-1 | TGCAGTGCTAGCCAGGTCGGCTACACCTTC | CSASQVGYTF
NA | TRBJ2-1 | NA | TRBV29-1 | TGCAGCGTTGAGTGGCCGAACAATGAGCAGTTCTTC | CSVEWPNNEQFF
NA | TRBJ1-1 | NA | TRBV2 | TGTGCCAGCAGTGGTTTACTGTCGAAGGCTTTCTTT | CASSGLLSKAFF
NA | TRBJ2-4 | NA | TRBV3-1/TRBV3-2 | TGTGCCAGCAGCCAAGAGGGGGGTCTTCTAGCCAAAAACATTCAGTACTTC | CASSQEGGLLAKNIQYF
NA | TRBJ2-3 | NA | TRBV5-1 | TGCGCCAGCAGCTTAACAGGCCGACGCACAGATACGCAGTATTTT | CASSLTGRRTDTQYF
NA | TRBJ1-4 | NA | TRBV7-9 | TGTGCCAGCAGCCTACGAGGGACTAATGAAAAACTGTTTTTT | CASSLRGTNEKLFF
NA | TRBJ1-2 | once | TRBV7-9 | TGTGCCAGCAGCTCGGACAACTATGGCTACACCTTC | CASSSDNYGYTF
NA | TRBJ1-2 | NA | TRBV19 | TGTGCCAGTAGTATGGACACAGGGACCTATGGCTACACCTTC | CASSMDTGTYGYTF
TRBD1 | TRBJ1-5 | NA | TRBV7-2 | TGTGCCAGCAGCTTAGTAGGGGACAGGGTTGGCAATCAGCCCCAGCATTTT | CASSLVGDRVGNQPQHF
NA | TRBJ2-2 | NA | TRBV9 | TGTGCCAGCAGCCACTCGCCGGCCGGTGGGACCGGGGAGCTGTTTTTT | CASSHSPAGGTGELFF
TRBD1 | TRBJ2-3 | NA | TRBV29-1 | TGCAGCGTTTCATATGGTGGACAGGGAAGAGTACACGATGTAGATACGCAGTATTTT | CSVSYGGQGRVHDVDTQYF
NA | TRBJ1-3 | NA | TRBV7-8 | TGTGCCAGCAGCTTAGCGGGGTCTGGAAACACCATATATTTT | CASSLAGSGNTIYF
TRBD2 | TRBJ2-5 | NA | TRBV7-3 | TGTGCCAGCAGCTTAACTGGGGCGGGAGATGGTGAGACCCAGTACTTC | CASSLTGAGDGETQYF
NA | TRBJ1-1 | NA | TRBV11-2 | TGTGCCAGCAGCTTAGCCCGGGGGTGGGACACTGAAGCTTTCTTT | CASSLARGWDTEAFF
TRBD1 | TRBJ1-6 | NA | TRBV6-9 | TGTGCCAGCCCCACAGGGGGCAGTCGGTTAGGGACCCTCCACTTT | CASPTGGSRLGTLHF
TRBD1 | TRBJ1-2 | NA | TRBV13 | TGTGCCAGCAGCCTCGGGACAGGGGTCTATGGCTACACCTTC | CASSLGTGVYGYTF
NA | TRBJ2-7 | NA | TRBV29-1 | TGCAGCGTTGAGGACGGGGCGAGAGACGAGCAGTACTTC | CSVEDGARDEQYF
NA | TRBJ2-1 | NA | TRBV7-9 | TGTGCCAGCAGCTTACAGGGCCCCGGTTTCGACAATGAGCAGTTCTTC | CASSLQGPGFDNEQFF
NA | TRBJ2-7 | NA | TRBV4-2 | TGTGCCAGCAGCCAAGATTGGTCCCGTACCTACGAGCAGTACTTC | CASSQDWSRTYEQYF
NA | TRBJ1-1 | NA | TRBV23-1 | TGCGCCAGCTGGGCGGACGCCGTCATGAACACTGAAGCTTTCTTT | CASWADAVMNTEAFF
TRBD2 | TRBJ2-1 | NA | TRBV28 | TGTGCCAGCAGTACGCCCCCGGGAGGGAATGAGCAGTTCTTC | CASSTPPGGNEQFF
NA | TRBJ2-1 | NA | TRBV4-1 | TGCGCCAGCAGCCAACAGGGGCCAGGCAATGAGCAGTTCTTC | CASSQQGPGNEQFF
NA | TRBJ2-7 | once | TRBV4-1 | TGCGCCAGCAAAAGGGGACCAGTTGAATACGAGCAGTACTTC | CASKRGPVEYEQYF
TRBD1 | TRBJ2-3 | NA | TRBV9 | TGTGCCAGCAGCGTTGGGGACAGCAAAGATACGCAGTATTTT | CASSVGDSKDTQYF
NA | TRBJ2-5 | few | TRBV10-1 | TGCGCCAGCAGCAGGGGACGGCAAGAGACCCAGTACTTC | CASSRGRQETQYF
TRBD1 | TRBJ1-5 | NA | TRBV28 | TGTGCCAGCAGCCGCCGGGACAGGAATCAGCCCCAGCATTTT | CASSRRDRNQPQHF
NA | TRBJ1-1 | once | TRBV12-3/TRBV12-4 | TGTGCCAGCGGCAAAAACACTGAAGCTTTCTTT | CASGKNTEAFF
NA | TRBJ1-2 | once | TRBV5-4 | TGTGCCAGCAGCTCGAACGGGCCCTACTATGGCTACACCTTC | CASSSNGPYYGYTF
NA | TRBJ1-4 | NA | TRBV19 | TGTGCCAGTAGTATCCGTTCAGAGGGGGAAAAACTGTTTTTT | CASSIRSEGEKLFF
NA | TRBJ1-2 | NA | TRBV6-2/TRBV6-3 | TGTGCCAGCAGTTACGGACAGCCGTATGGCTACACCTTC | CASSYGQPYGYTF
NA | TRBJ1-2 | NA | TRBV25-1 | TGTGCCAGCACCCCGGGGCCCTACTATGGCTACACCTTC | CASTPGPYYGYTF
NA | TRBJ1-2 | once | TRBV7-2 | TGTGCCAGCAGCTTAACGGGGCTTGGCTACACCTTC | CASSLTGLGYTF
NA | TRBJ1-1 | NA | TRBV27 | TGTGCCAGCACCTCCCTGATTGGGGACACTGAAGCTTTCTTT | CASTSLIGDTEAFF
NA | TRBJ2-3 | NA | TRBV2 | TGTGCCAGCAGCCCCAGGGAAACCACAGATACGCAGTATTTT | CASSPRETTDTQYF
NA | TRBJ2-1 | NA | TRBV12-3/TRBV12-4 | TGTGCCAGCAGCGACACAATTGAGCAGTTCTTC | CASSDTIEQFF
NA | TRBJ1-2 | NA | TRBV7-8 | TGTGCCAGCAGCCCAGTGAGAGGCTACACCTTC | CASSPVRGYTF
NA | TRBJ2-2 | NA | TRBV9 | TGTGCCAGCAGCCTCCGGGCCCAGGGGGGCACCGGGGAGCTGTTTTTT | CASSLRAQGGTGELFF
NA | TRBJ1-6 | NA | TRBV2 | TGTGCCAGCAGTGGGGGGAGCCGGGGACCCCTCCACTTT | CASSGGSRGPLHF
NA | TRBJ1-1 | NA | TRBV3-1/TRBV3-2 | TGTGCCAGCAGCCAAGAGACCCCACGGAGGGCAACTGAAGCTTTCTTT | CASSQETPRRATEAFF
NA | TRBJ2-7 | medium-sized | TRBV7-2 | TGTGCCAGCAGCCCAGATTCGGCAGGACGGCAGTACTTC | CASSPDSAGRQYF
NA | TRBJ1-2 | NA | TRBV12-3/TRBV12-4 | TGTGCCAGCAGTTTAGGGAGTATCTATGGCTACACCTTC | CASSLGSIYGYTF
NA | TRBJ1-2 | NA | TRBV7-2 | TGTGCCAGCAGCTTACATGGGAATGGCTACACCTTC | CASSLHGNGYTF
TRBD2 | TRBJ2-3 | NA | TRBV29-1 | TGCAGCGCAGGACTAGCGGGGGGCGGTGTTACGCAGTATTTT | CSAGLAGGGVTQYF
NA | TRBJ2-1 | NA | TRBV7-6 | TGTGCCAGCAGCCCCCGGGGGGACACTTACTCCTACAATGAGCAGTTCTTC | CASSPRGDTYSYNEQFF
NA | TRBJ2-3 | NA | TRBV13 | TGTGCCAGCAGCTTGGCTGGGGCCAGCACAGATACGCAGTATTTT | CASSLAGASTDTQYF
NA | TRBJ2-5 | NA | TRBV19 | TGTGCCAGTAGTATAAGTCAAGGGGGGGCTTTCGTCCAAGAGACCCAGTACTTC | CASSISQGGAFVQETQYF
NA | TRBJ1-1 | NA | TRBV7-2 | TGTGCCAGCAGCGAAGAATCAGGGTTACGGAACACTGAAGCTTTCTTT | CASSEESGLRNTEAFF